This T cell receptor beta chain was obtained from a study of blood T cell repertoires in COVID-19. On the study more broadly: PBMCs, B-cell-depleted T cells, or T cells provided the cDNA or gDNA that made up the material.

Individuals drawn from approximately 26 US areas were roughly 18 to 89 years old. Symptom resolution, clearance, or two negative PCRs marked the recovered donors of Cohort 3. In the study's own analysis: Estimation of nucleated cell counts was performed using reference gene primer amplification. The method was immunoSEQ multiplex PCR; TCRdb's version includes in-frame clones alone and lacks a portion of them. D and trimming come from the DNA, and the V and J calls and clone size come from that table. The table has hundreds of thousands of clones, 89% seen once. There are 14 residues in the CDR3. Germline V gene data show CDR1 as KGHSH and CDR2 as LQKENI. J was trimmed by 14 bases and V by 6 bases; bases with no gene match: 11.

The chain uses TRBV18 and TRBJ1-6, with 9 bases aligning to TRBD1. This TCR was sampled from a woman aged 40-49 years who had recovered from COVID-19. Sequencing input: PBMCs or T cells enriched from blood (not recorded which). CDR3 in DNA: TGTGCCAGCTCCCCGACAGGGGGAACGGAGGCCCTCCACTTT. Translation: CASSPTGGTEALHF.